This is a list of T cell receptor beta chains from one sample in a study of blood T cell repertoires in COVID-19. Method: immunoSEQ multiplex PCR; TCRdb's copy keeps in-frame clones and lacks some. The sample contains 360,000 or so clones, around 83% of which appear only once. The specimen was PBMCs or T cells enriched from blood (not recorded which). The receptor source for this set is a woman in her forties or fifties who had recovered from COVID-19. The CDR3 runs from the conserved cysteine through the conserved F or W. The D gene is left open where the match is weak. Size tells how often a clone was seen (once, few, many) or the class of an expanded clone, and some rows leave it out.

V gene	D gene	J gene	clone size	CDR3 DNA	CDR3 protein
TRBV19	NA	TRBJ2-1	NA	TGTGCCAGTAGTATGGTTGTGGGTCTAGCCAATGAGCAGTTCTTC	CASSMVVGLANEQFF
TRBV7-9	NA	TRBJ2-1	NA	TGTGCCAGCAGCCCCGCGGGACTCGACTACAATGAGCAGTTCTTC	CASSPAGLDYNEQFF
TRBV4-3	NA	TRBJ1-1	NA	TGCGCCAGCAGCCAAGATGGACATCCGAACACTGAAGCTTTCTTT	CASSQDGHPNTEAFF
TRBV30	TRBD2	TRBJ2-1	NA	TGTGCCTGGAGTGTAAATAGCGGGGCCCACAATGAGCAGTTCTTC	CAWSVNSGAHNEQFF
TRBV5-6	NA	TRBJ1-2	few	TGTGCCAGCAGCCAACACACCGCGGGAGAGTACATCGGCTACACCTTC	CASSQHTAGEYIGYTF
TRBV6-1	TRBD2	TRBJ2-3	once	TGTGCCAGCAGTGAAAGAGCTAGCGGGAGGAATACGCAGTATTTT	CASSERASGRNTQYF
TRBV3-1/TRBV3-2	TRBD2	TRBJ2-3	NA	TGTGCCAGCAGCCAAGGTTGGCTAGCGGGAGCTACAGATACGCAGTATTTT	CASSQGWLAGATDTQYF
TRBV7-9	TRBD2	TRBJ2-3	NA	TGTGCCAGCAGCTTGACTAGCGGGGGGAGAAGCACAGATACGCAGTATTTT	CASSLTSGGRSTDTQYF
TRBV7-8	TRBD2	TRBJ2-5	NA	TGTGCCAGCAGCTTATCGGGGGGTCTGGCGACCCAGTACTTC	CASSLSGGLATQYF
TRBV7-9	TRBD1	TRBJ1-2	NA	TGTGCCAGCAGCTTAGCCGGGACAGGGGGCTTTACCTTC	CASSLAGTGGFTF
TRBV19	TRBD1	TRBJ1-1	NA	TGTGCCAGTAGTAGCTTGACAGGGATGGGGACTGAAGCTTTCTTT	CASSSLTGMGTEAFF
TRBV15	NA	TRBJ1-4	NA	TGTGCCACCAGCAGAGCTTCGGGGGAGCCGCGTGAAAAACTGTTTTTT	CATSRASGEPREKLFF
TRBV7-2	TRBD2	TRBJ2-3	NA	TGTGCCAGCACCTTACTAGCGGGAGCTCCTGATACGCAGTATTTT	CASTLLAGAPDTQYF
TRBV18	NA	TRBJ1-3	NA	TGTGCCAGCTCCGTGGGGGGGCCCGGAAACACCATATATTTT	CASSVGGPGNTIYF
TRBV11-2	TRBD2	TRBJ2-7	NA	TGTGCCAGCAGCCCTACTAGCGGGGGTTACGAGCAGTACTTC	CASSPTSGGYEQYF
TRBV4-1	TRBD1	TRBJ1-5	NA	TGCGCCAGCAGCCAAGATCCACAGGGGCCCAAGGGGCCCCAGCATTTT	CASSQDPQGPKGPQHF
TRBV6-2/TRBV6-3	TRBD1	TRBJ1-1	NA	TGTGCCAGCAGTTTCCACGACAGGGGAGCTTTCTTT	CASSFHDRGAFF
TRBV7-2	TRBD1	TRBJ1-2	NA	TGTGCCAGCAGCCCCGGGACAGGGAAAGGCTACACCTTC	CASSPGTGKGYTF
TRBV19	NA	TRBJ1-1	NA	TGTGCCACCACCTCGTCCGCCGAGTACGAAGCTTTCTTT	CATTSSAEYEAFF
TRBV25-1	NA	TRBJ1-2	NA	TGTGCCAGCCAGGGCCTTAACTATGGCTACACCTTC	CASQGLNYGYTF
TRBV9	TRBD2	TRBJ2-1	NA	TGTGCCAGCAGCGTAGCTGGGAGGGGATATTACAATGAGCAGTTCTTC	CASSVAGRGYYNEQFF
TRBV5-6	NA	TRBJ1-1	NA	TGTGCCAGCAGCTTGCTAGGGGGTCTTGGGAACACTGAAGCTTTCTTT	CASSLLGGLGNTEAFF
TRBV19	TRBD1	TRBJ2-7	NA	TGTGCCAGTAGTGGGACAGGGGTCTACGAGCAGTACTTC	CASSGTGVYEQYF
TRBV7-2	TRBD2	TRBJ2-5	NA	TGTGCCAGCAGCTCGGCGGGGGGAGAAGAGACCCAGTACTTC	CASSSAGGEETQYF
TRBV7-3	TRBD2	TRBJ2-1	NA	TGTGCCAGCAGCCCAAGGGAGGGAACCTCCTACAATGAGCAGTTCTTC	CASSPREGTSYNEQFF
TRBV11-3	NA	TRBJ2-6	NA	TGTGCCAGCAGCTTAGAAAGGGGTACCGGGGCCAACGTCCTGACTTTC	CASSLERGTGANVLTF
TRBV27	TRBD1	TRBJ1-5	NA	TGTGCCAGCAGTCTGCAGGGGGCTGGTAGCAATCAGCCCCAGCATTTT	CASSLQGAGSNQPQHF
TRBV19	NA	TRBJ2-3	NA	TGTGCCAGTAGCATGGACAGTTCAGATACGCAGTATTTT	CASSMDSSDTQYF
TRBV5-6	NA	TRBJ2-5	NA	TGTGCCAGCAGCAAGTCCGGTCAAGAGACCCAGTACTTC	CASSKSGQETQYF
TRBV19	NA	TRBJ2-5	NA	TGTGCCAGTAGAGGGGCTGAGACCCAGTACTTC	CASRGAETQYF
TRBV9	NA	TRBJ1-4	NA	TGTGCCAGCAGCGTTCATGCGGCCCGAACTAATGAAAAACTGTTTTTT	CASSVHAARTNEKLFF
TRBV3-1/TRBV3-2	NA	TRBJ1-2	NA	TGTGCCAGCAGCCAAGACCGAGGGGGTTACTATGGCTACACCTTC	CASSQDRGGYYGYTF
TRBV19	NA	TRBJ1-5	NA	TGTGCCAGTAGTATTATCAGGGGCCTGAGCAATCAGCCCCAGCATTTT	CASSIIRGLSNQPQHF
TRBV10-3	TRBD1	TRBJ1-5	NA	TGTGCCATCAGAGGACAGGGGGACGGGCAGCCCCAGCATTTT	CAIRGQGDGQPQHF
TRBV7-9	NA	TRBJ2-1	NA	TGTGCCAGCAGCTTAGGCCTCACGAGCGGGAATGAGCAGTTCTTC	CASSLGLTSGNEQFF
TRBV29-1	NA	TRBJ1-2	NA	TGCAGCGTTCCCCCGAAGACGGGCTATGGCTACACCTTC	CSVPPKTGYGYTF
TRBV11-1	TRBD2	TRBJ2-2	NA	TGTGCCAGCAGTTCACCGGGACTAGCGTCCCCTGGGCTGTTTTTT	CASSSPGLASPGLFF
TRBV27	TRBD2	TRBJ2-3	NA	TGTGCCAGCAGTTTAAGGGCTAGCGGGATGGGTGTGTCAGATACGCAGTATTTT	CASSLRASGMGVSDTQYF
TRBV6-2/TRBV6-3	TRBD2	TRBJ2-5	NA	TGTGCCAGCAGTTACGGTTCCCTAGCGGGGGTCCAAGAGACCCAGTACTTC	CASSYGSLAGVQETQYF